The text below deals with one T cell receptor (beta chain). Profiling relied on immunoSEQ multiplex PCR, and the TCRdb table lists in-frame clones only, not all of them. This table holds 350,000 to 450,000 clones, roughly 90% found once. This entry is derived from a study of control samples from healthy donors and cancer patients. Sequencing was performed on PBMCs. The clonotype was recovered from a middle-aged man with head and neck cancer.

CDR3 nucleotides: TGTGCCAGCAGTTTCCGAGGAAACTCCTACAATGAGCAGTTCTTC. This encodes CASSFRGNSYNEQFF. The chain carries TRBV28 and TRBJ2-1; D unclear. The CDR3 is 15 amino acids. Germline CDR1 reads MDHEN; CDR2 reads SYDVKM. The V and J ends lost 3 bases and 0 bases respectively, with 9 bases between them.